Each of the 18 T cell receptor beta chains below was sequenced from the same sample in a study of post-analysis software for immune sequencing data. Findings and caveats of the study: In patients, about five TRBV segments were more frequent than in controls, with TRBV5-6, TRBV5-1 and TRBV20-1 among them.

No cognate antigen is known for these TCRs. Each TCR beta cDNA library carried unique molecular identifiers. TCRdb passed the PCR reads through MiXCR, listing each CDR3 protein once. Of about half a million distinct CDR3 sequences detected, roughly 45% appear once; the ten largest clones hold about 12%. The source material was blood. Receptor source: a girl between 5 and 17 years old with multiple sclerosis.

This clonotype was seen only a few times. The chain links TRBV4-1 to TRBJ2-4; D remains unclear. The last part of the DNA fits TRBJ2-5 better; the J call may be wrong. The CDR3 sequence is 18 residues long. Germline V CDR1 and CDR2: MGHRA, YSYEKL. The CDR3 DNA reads TGCGCCAGCAGCCAAGAGGCCCTCGGCACGGGCTTTGGGGAGACCCAGTACTTC. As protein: CASSQEALGTGFGETQYF.

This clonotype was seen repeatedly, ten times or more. CDR3 bases: TGTGCCAGCACCCTAAGCGGGGGGCTCTTGAAAAACATTCAGTACTTC. It codes for CASTLSGGLLKNIQYF. The rearrangement links TRBV3-1 to TRBJ2-4; TRBD2 agrees at 9 bases. This CDR3 contains 16 residues. From germline, CDR1 is LGHDT and CDR2 YNNKEL (reference sequence). Unmatched junction bases numbered 11, after V lost 7 bases and J lost 4 bases.

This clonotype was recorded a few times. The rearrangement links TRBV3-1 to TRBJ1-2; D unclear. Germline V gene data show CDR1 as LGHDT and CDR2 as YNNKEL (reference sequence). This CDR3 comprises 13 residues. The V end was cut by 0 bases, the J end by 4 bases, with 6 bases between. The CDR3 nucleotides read TGTGCCAGCAGCCAAGAGGGCCTCTATGGCTACACCTTC. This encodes CASSQEGLYGYTF.

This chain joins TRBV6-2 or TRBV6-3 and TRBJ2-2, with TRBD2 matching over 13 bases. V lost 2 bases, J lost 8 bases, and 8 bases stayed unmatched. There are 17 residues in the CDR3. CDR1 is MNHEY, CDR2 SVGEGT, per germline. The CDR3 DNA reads TGTGCCAGCAGTTACCTACTAGCGGGAGGGCCTACGGGGGAGCTGTTTTTT. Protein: CASSYLLAGGPTGELFF.

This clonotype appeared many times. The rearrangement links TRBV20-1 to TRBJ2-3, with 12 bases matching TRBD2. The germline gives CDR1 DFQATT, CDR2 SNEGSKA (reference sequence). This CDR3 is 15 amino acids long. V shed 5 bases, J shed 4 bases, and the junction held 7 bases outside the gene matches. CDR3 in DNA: TGCAGTGCTCGGACCGGACTAGCGGGATCAGATACGCAGTATTTT. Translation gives CSARTGLAGSDTQYF.

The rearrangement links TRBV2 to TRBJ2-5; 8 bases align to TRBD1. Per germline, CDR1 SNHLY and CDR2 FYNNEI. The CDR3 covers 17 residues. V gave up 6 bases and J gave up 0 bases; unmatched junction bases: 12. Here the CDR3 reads CASSDLSRGQNQETQYF. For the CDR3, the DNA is TGTGCCAGCAGCGACCTGAGCAGGGGGCAAAACCAAGAGACCCAGTACTTC.

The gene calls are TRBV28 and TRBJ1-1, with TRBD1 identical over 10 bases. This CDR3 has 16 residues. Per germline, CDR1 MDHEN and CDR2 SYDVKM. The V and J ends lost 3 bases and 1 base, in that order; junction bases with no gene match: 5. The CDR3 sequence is CASSFRDRGPNTEAFF. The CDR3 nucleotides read TGTGCCAGCAGTTTCCGGGACAGGGGCCCGAACACTGAAGCTTTCTTT. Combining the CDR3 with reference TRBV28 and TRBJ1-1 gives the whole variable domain DVKVTQSSRYLVKRTGEKVFLECVQDMDHENMFWYRQDPGLGLRLIYFSYDVKMKEKGDIPEGYSVSREKKERFSLILESASTNQTSMYLCASSFRDRGPNTEAFFGQGTRLTVV.

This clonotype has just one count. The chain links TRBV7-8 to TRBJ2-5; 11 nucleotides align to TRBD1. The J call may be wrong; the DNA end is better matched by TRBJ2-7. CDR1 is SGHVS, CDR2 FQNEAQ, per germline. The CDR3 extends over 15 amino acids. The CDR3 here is CASSSGTGGAYEQYF. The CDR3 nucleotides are TGTGCCAGCAGCAGCGGGACAGGGGGTGCGTACGAGCAGTACTTC.

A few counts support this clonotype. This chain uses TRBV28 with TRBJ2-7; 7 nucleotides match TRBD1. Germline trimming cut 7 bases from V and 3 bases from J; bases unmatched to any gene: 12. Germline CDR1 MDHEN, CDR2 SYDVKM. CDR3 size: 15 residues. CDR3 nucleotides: TGTGCCAGCACAGGGGCACAGGGACAGAGCTACGAGCAGTACTTC. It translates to CASTGAQGQSYEQYF.

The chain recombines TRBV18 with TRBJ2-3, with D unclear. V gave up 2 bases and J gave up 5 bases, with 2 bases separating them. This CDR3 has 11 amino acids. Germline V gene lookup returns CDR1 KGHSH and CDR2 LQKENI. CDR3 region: CASSPKDTQYF. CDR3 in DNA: TGTGCCAGCTCACCAAAAGATACGCAGTATTTT.

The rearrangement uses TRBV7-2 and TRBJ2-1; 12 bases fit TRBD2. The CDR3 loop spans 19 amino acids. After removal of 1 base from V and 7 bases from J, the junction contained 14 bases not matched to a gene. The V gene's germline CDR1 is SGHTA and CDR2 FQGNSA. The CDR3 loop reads CASSLERETSGRSWNEQFF. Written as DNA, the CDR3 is TGTGCCAGCAGCTTAGAACGTGAGACTAGCGGGAGATCATGGAATGAGCAGTTCTTC.

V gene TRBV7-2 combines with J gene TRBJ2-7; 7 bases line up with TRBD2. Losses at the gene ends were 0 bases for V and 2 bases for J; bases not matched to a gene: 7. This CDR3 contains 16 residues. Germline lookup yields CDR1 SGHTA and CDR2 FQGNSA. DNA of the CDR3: TGTGCCAGCAGCTTAGCGTTCCAGCGGGATCCCTACGAGCAGTACTTC. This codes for CASSLAFQRDPYEQYF.

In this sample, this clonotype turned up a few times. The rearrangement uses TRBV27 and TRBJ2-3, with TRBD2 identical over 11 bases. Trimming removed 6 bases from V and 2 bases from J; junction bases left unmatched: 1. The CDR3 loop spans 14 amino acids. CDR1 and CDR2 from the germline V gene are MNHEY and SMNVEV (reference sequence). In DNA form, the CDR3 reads TGTGCCAGCAGGGGACTAGCGGACACAGATACGCAGTATTTT. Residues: CASRGLADTDTQYF.

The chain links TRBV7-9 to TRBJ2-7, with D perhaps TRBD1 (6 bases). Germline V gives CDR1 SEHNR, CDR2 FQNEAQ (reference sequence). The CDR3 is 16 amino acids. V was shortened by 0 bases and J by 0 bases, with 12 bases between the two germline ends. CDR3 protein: CASSLAPDSSSYEQYF. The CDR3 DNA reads TGTGCCAGCAGCTTAGCTCCGGACAGTAGCTCCTACGAGCAGTACTTC.

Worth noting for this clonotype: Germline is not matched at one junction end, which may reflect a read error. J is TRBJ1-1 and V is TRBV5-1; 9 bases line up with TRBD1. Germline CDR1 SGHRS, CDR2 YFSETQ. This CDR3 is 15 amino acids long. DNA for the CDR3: TGCGCCAGCAGCCTGGGACAGGGACTGAACACTGAAACTTTCTTT. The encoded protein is CASSLGQGLNTETFF.

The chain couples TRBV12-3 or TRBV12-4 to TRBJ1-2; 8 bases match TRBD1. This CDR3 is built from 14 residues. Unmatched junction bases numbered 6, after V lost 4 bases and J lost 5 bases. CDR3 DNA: TGTGCCAGCAGTTCAACAGGGGGAGGATATGGCTACACCTTC. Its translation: CASSSTGGGYGYTF.

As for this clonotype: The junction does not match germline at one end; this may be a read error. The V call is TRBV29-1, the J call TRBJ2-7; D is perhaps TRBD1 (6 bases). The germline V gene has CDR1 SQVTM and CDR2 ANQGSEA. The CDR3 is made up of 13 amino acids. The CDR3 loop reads CSVDTGTYYGQYF. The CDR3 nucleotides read TGCAGCGTTGACACAGGGACCTACTACGGGCAGTACTTC.

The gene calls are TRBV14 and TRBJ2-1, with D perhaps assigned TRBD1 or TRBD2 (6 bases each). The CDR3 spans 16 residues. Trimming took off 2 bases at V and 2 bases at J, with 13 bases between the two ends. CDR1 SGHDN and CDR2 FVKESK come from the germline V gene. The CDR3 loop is CASSQPGDNAYNEQFF. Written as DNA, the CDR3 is TGTGCCAGCAGCCAACCGGGGGACAATGCCTACAATGAGCAGTTCTTC.